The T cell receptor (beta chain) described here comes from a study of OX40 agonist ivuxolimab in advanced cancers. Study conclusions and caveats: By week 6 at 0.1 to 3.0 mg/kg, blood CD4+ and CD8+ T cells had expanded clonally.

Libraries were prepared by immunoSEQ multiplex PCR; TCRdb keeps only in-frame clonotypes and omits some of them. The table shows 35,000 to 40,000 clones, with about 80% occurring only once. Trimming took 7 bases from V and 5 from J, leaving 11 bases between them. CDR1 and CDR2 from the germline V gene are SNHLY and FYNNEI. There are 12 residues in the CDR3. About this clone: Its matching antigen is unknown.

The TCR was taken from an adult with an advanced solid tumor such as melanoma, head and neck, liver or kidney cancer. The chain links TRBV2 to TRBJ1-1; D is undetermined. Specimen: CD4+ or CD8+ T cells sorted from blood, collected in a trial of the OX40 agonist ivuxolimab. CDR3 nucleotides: TGTGCCAGCATGGTACGGATAACTGAAGCTTTCTTT. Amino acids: CASMVRITEAFF.